This passage covers 3 T cell receptor beta chains from one sample sequenced in a study of OX40 agonist ivuxolimab in advanced cancers. Profiling relied on immunoSEQ multiplex PCR, and the TCRdb table lists in-frame clones only, not all of them. Of tens of thousands of clones in the sample, about 89% are singletons; the top ten hold less than 5%. Material: CD4+ or CD8+ T cells sorted from blood, obtained in a trial of the OX40 agonist ivuxolimab. These receptors all come from an adult with an advanced solid tumor such as melanoma, head and neck, liver or kidney cancer.

The chain employs TRBV6-5 and TRBJ2-7; D is possibly TRBD1 (5 bases). V dropped 0 bases and J dropped 2 bases, with 5 bases sitting between them. Germline CDR1 reads MNHEY; CDR2 reads SVGAGI. The CDR3 is 13 amino acids. CDR3 DNA: TGTGCCAGCAGTTACTCGACAGCCTACGAGCAGTACTTC. Amino acids: CASSYSTAYEQYF.

The rearrangement uses TRBV7-9 and TRBJ1-2; 8 bases agree with TRBD1. From germline, CDR1 is SEHNR and CDR2 FQNEAQ (reference sequence). The CDR3 runs to 14 residues. The trim removed 5 bases at V and 6 bases at J, leaving 8 bases unmatched. The CDR3 nucleotides read TGTGCCAGCAGCCGCCAGGACAGGGCGAATGGCTACACCTTC. Protein sequence: CASSRQDRANGYTF.

V gene TRBV4-3 combines with J gene TRBJ2-7, with D possibly matching TRBD1 (7 bases). Per germline, CDR1 LGHNA and CDR2 YSLEER. V lost 0 bases, J lost 2 bases, and 14 bases lay in between. This CDR3 has 16 residues. The CDR3 loop is CASSQDWGRGAYEQYF. CDR3 coding DNA: TGCGCCAGCAGCCAAGACTGGGGCAGGGGGGCCTACGAGCAGTACTTC.